This record looks at one TCR beta chain sequence and its context. Its antigen remains undetermined. No much larger clone is present one base from it, and per-base qualities are unavailable. Sample time point, as interpreted from the label and publication: human tissue collected at research (rapid) autopsy. Over a roughly three-year period, 7 or 8 adult allo-HCT recipients who had steroid-refractory GVHD were prospectively enrolled in a research-autopsy study. All GVHD patients had gastrointestinal GVHD and received several lines of GVHD-directed therapy; 4 or 5 also had skin involvement. After a median post-mortem interval of roughly 9.8 hours, autopsy tissues were collected, including GI sites from esophagus to rectum, liver, skin, and lymphoid organs such as spleen. Autopsy specimens were bisected, with one portion flash-frozen in liquid nitrogen and the rest formalin-fixed; GI outer muscle layers were removed. To extract genomic DNA from frozen tissues, either the Mag-Bind Blood & Tissue DNA HDQ 96 Kit on a Chemagic 360 or the DNeasy Blood & Tissue Kit was used. Because of concern about red blood cell contamination, the extracted DNA went through further purification with the Genomic DNA Clean & Concentrator-25 kit.

Library construction relied on the immunoSEQ multiplex PCR assay. Adaptive Biotechnologies performed the TCRbeta CDR3 sequencing at survey depth and reported CDR3 sequences, V/J genes, productive frequency and template counts. TCR beta CDR3 regions were amplified from genomic DNA instead of RNA. Per the authors' processing: Jensen-Shannon divergence served to quantify pairwise repertoire overlap between tissues, with 0 meaning identical and 1 meaning complete divergence. Tissues were grouped by single-linkage agglomerative hierarchical clustering of pairwise JSD values, and the clustering results were shown as dendrograms. All patient samples were analyzed with GLIPH2 using simulation_depth 1000, kmer_min_depth 3 and cdr3_length_cutoff 8, and only groups containing more than two unique CDR3s were kept. A standardized tissue-overlap score was calculated by extrapolating Jaccard GLIPH-group overlap across patients to a standard repertoire size of 1000 clones. To look at how diversity was associated with clinical or experimental variables, linear mixed-effect models were used, with tissue treated as a fixed effect and individual treated as a random effect. The table was pulled from immuneACCESS by TCRdb, which kept in-frame rearrangements only. Such tables lose some clones; where checked, under half of the loss comes from unresolved V genes, and the rest has no known cause. For V, J and clone size, that table is used; D and trimming come from the DNA. Across this sample there are some 4,000 clones, with about 77% seen only once. The leading ten clones occupy about 11% of the sample.

The junction shows trimming of 0 bases on V and 8 bases on J, plus 11 bases between the germline ends. As encoded in the germline V gene, CDR1 is SGHRS while CDR2 is YFSETQ. The CDR3 covers 13 residues, taking in both the cysteine and the phenylalanine. The retained sequence is limited to the CDR3, 39 bases, with the frame set at the first base. This sample is part of a study of tissue T cells after allogeneic stem cell transplantation (dated by TCRdb to between 2021 and 2022). With respect to the entire study: Every GVHD patient received a graft from a donor; a handful of grafts were unmodified and three were CD34-selected to deplete T cells. For tissues with multiple samples, a pathologist reviewed H&E sections and gave sequencing priority to samples with histologically apparent lymphocytes. TCR beta repertoires were profiled across many tissues obtained from research autopsies of patients with and without GVHD, as well as in mouse models of GVHD. The human arm was a prospective observational study without blinding or randomization.

Results and caveats for the whole study, not just this receptor: Only a few T cell clones appeared in more than one patient, yet motif-based clustering showed tissue-specific repertoire signatures that were shared between patients. Within patients, how anatomically similar tissues were was a major factor shaping TCR repertoire composition, regardless of disease or transplant status. In both patients and mice, T cells from blood and spleen picked up only a limited part of the TCR repertoire that was detected in tissues. The patient cohort was small and clinically heterogeneous, and sampling depth was acknowledged as a limitation. The study did not establish which tissue TCRs were alloreactive or antigen-specific, and some clones may have been host cells that persisted.

The chain is made from TRBV5-1 and TRBJ1-2; TRBD1 is a weak D gene call, 6 bases matching. The specimen comprised esophageal tissue, sampled at autopsy. The TCR was taken from a male patient aged 60 or older with steroid-refractory graft-versus-host disease after an allogeneic stem cell transplant. Following transplantation, part of the T cell population may be supplied by the graft donor rather than the patient. The DNA is TGCGCCAGCAGCTTGGGGACAGAGCGAGGCTACACCTTC. The encoded protein is CASSLGTERGYTF. The CDR3, completed at both ends by the reference TRBV5-1 and TRBJ1-2 genes, gives the full variable domain KAGVTQTPRYLIKTRGQQVTLSCSPISGHRSVSWYQQTPGQGLQFLFEYFSETQRNKGNFPGRFSGRQFSNSRSEMNVSTLELGDSALYLCASSLGTERGYTFGSGTRLTVV.